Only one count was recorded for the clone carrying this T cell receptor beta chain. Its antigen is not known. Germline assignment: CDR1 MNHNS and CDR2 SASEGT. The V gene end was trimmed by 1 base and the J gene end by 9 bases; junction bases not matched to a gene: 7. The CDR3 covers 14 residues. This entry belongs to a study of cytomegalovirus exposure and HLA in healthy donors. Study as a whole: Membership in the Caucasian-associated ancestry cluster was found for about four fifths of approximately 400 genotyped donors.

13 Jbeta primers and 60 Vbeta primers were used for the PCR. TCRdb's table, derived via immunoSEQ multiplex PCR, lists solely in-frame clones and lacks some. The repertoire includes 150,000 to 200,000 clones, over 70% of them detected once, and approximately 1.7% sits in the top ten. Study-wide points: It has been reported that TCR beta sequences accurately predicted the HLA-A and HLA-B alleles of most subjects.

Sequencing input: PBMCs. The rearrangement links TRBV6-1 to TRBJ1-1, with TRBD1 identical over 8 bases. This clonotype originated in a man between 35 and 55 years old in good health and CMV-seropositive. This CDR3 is CASSEGPGGVQAFF. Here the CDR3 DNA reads TGTGCCAGCAGTGAAGGCCCAGGGGGCGTTCAAGCTTTCTTT.